One TCR beta chain is described in this entry. A J-beta primer mix and a sample-barcoded 5' primer were used in a second PCR of about 6 to 12 cycles. TCRdb itself ran the 5' RACE reads through MiXCR, one entry per CDR3 protein. The sample includes more than 1.4 million distinct CDR3 sequences, roughly 45% of them seen just once. This sample was included in a study of blood T cells in healthy people across ages. This CDR3 contains 14 residues. From germline, CDR1 is SQVTM and CDR2 ANQGSEA. Germline trimming cut 6 bases from V and 4 bases from J; bases unmatched to any gene: 8. The specimen sequenced was blood. The chain uses TRBV29-1 and TRBJ2-3, with 9 nucleotides matching TRBD1. The TCR comes from a woman under 30 in good health. As DNA, the CDR3 is TGCAGCGTGACAGGGGGTAGGGGCGCAGATACGCAGTATTTT. It specifies CSVTGGRGADTQYF.